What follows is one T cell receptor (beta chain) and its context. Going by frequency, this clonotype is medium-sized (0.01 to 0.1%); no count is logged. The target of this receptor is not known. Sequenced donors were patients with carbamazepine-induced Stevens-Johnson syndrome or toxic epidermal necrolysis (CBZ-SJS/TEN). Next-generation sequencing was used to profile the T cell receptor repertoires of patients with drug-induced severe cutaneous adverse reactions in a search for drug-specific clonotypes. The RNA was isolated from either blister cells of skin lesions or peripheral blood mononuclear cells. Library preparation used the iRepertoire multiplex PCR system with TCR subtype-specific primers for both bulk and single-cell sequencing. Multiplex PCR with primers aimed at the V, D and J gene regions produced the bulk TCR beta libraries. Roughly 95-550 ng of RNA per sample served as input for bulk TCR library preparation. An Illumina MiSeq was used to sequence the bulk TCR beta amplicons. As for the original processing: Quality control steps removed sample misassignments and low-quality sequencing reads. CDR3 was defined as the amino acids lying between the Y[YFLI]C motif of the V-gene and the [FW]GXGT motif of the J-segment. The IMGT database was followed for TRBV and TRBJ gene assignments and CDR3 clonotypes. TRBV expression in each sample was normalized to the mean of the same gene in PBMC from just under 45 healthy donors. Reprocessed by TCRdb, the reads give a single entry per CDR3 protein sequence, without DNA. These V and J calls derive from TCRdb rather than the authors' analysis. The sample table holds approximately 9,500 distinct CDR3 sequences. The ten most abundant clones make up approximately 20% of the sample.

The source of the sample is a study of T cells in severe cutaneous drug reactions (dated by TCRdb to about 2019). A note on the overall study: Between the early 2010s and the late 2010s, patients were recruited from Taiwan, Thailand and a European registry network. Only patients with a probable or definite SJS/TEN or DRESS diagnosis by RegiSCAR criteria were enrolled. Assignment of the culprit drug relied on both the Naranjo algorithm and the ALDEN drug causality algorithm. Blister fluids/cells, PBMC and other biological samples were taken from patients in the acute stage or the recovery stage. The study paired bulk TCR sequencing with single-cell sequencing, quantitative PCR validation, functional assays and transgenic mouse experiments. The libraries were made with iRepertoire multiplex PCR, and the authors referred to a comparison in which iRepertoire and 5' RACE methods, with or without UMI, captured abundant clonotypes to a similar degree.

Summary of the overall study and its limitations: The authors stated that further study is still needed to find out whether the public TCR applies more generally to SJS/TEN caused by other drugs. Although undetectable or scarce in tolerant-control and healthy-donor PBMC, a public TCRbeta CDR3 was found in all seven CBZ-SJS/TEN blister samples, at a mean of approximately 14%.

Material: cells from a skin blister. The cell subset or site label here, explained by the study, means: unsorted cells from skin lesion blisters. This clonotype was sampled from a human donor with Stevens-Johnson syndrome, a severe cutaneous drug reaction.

The CDR3 sequence is CASSLSEVTEQFF. The chain employs TRBV27 and TRBJ2-1. The CDR3 goes from the cysteine to the phenylalanine over 13 residues. No DNA is recorded. CDR1 and CDR2 were assigned from the germline V gene (reference sequence) as MNHEY and SMNVEV.